Each of the 6 T cell receptor beta chains below was sequenced from the same sample in a study of T cell responses to AZD1222 COVID-19 vaccine. The protocol was immunoSEQ multiplex PCR, while the TCRdb copy is restricted to in-frame clones and leaves out a portion. The sample lists about 140,000 clones; around 90% were seen once. The sample in question was peripheral blood, obtained 28 days after the second AZD1222 dose. These receptors came from an adult who received the AZD1222 COVID-19 vaccine.

The genes are TRBV7-2 and TRBJ2-1; D is unresolved. CDR1 is SGHTA and CDR2 is FQGNSA in the germline V gene. The germline V and J ends were trimmed by 2 bases and 7 bases, with 6 bases remaining between them. The length of the CDR3 is 12 residues. CDR3: CASSLFTNEQFF. The CDR3 region has the DNA TGTGCCAGCAGCTTATTCACTAATGAGCAGTTCTTC.

The V call is TRBV7-2, the J call TRBJ2-6; D is undetermined. Germline V gene sequence: CDR1 SGHTA, CDR2 FQGNSA. This CDR3 contains 15 residues. Trimming shortened V by 1 base and J by 0 bases, and 4 bases separated the two germline ends. CDR3 region: CASSLEASGANVLTF. Here the CDR3 DNA reads TGTGCCAGCAGCTTAGAGGCCTCTGGGGCCAACGTCCTGACTTTC.

This clone was found once. The gene calls are TRBV19 and TRBJ1-2; the match to TRBD1 covers 7 bases. Trimming removed 0 bases from V and 4 bases from J; junction bases left unmatched: 5. The length of the CDR3 is 15 residues. From germline, CDR1 is LNHDA and CDR2 SQIVND (reference sequence). The DNA of the CDR3 is TGTGCCAGTAGTATAGACGGACAGGCCCCCTATGGCTACACCTTC. It codes for CASSIDGQAPYGYTF.

The chain employs TRBV21-1 and TRBJ2-3. TRBV21-1 is shown as a pseudogene. The CDR3 is made up of 11 amino acids. The CDR3 is CASRGGDTQYF. The DNA of the CDR3 is TGTGCCAGCAGGGGTGGAGATACGCAGTATTTT.

The rearrangement joins TRBV4-1 to TRBJ1-2, with D perhaps TRBD1 (6 bases). The germline CDR1 and CDR2 sequences are MGHRA and YSYEKL. Trimming took off 3 bases at V and 3 bases at J, with 14 bases between the two ends. The CDR3 runs to 15 residues. CDR3 loop: CASSHHQGPDYGYTF. The CDR3 region has the DNA TGCGCCAGCAGCCATCATCAGGGGCCTGACTATGGCTACACCTTC.

This chain links TRBV3-1 (or the pseudogene TRBV3-2) with TRBJ2-1, with D possibly matching TRBD2 (6 bases). With 3 bases removed from V and 1 base from J, the gap between germline ends came to 13 bases. Germline CDR1 is LGHDT and CDR2 is YNNKEL (reference sequence). CDR3 length: 16 amino acids. CDR3 sequence: CASSQRSGLSYNEQFF. The CDR3 DNA is TGTGCCAGCAGCCAGCGGAGCGGGCTTTCCTACAATGAGCAGTTCTTC.